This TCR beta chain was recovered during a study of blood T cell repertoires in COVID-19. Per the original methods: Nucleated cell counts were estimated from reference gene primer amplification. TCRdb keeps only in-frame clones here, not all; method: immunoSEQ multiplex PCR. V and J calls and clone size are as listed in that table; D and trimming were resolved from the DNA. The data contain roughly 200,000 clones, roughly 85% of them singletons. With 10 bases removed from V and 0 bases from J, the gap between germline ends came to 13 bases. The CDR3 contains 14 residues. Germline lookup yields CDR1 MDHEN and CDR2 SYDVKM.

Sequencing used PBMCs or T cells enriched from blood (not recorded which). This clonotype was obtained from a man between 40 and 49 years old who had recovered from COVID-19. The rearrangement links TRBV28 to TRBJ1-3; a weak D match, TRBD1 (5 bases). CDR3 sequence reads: CATAPGGSGNTIYF. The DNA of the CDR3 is TGTGCCACCGCCCCGGGGGGCTCTGGAAACACCATATATTTT. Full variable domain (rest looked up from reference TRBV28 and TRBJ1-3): DVKVTQSSRYLVKRTGEKVFLECVQDMDHENMFWYRQDPGLGLRLIYFSYDVKMKEKGDIPEGYSVSREKKERFSLILESASTNQTSMYLCATAPGGSGNTIYFGEGSWLTVV.